The sequence of this T cell receptor beta chain was determined in a study of graft-versus-host responses after intestinal transplantation. The wider study: Anti-thymocyte globulin induction was given to all recipients, followed by tacrolimus and steroids for around three years.

Profiling relied on immunoSEQ multiplex PCR, and the TCRdb table lists in-frame clones only, not all of them. The data show about 97,000 clones, 90% to 95% seen once. A word on this clone: Its antigen is still unknown.

This CDR3 has 12 residues. Looked up from germline, CDR1 is MDHEN and CDR2 is SYDVKM. V lost 6 bases to trimming and J lost 6 bases; unmatched junction nucleotides: 0. The study's findings and limits: Ileal or blood samples showed some GvH clones first, and such clones were also found in recipient marrow. Graft-donor T cell macrochimerism in patients accompanied high graft-versus-host to host-versus-graft clonal ratios in allografts.

The receptor was derived from a human donor who was the organ donor for an intestinal transplant. The genes are TRBV28 and TRBJ1-5, with TRBD1 matching over 9 bases. This sample comprised unstimulated CD4+ T cells sorted from spleen or lymph node cells, obtained before transplant. The CDR3 here is CASRDRGQPQHF. The CDR3 coding sequence is TGTGCCAGCAGGGACAGGGGTCAGCCCCAGCATTTT.